This T cell receptor beta chain was identified during a study of T cell responses to AZD1222 COVID-19 vaccine. The study, taken as a whole, reports: White British people made up most donors, females outnumbered males, and clonal diversity was possibly underestimated. At study baseline, merely five or six AZD1222 recipients were seropositive.

Regarding this clone: Its cognate antigen is unknown.

V shed 3 bases and J shed 3 bases, with 5 bases lying between them. The CDR3 runs 12 residues. CDR1 is KGHSH and CDR2 is LQKENI in the germline V gene. Produced via immunoSEQ multiplex PCR; TCRdb's table is partial and in-frame only. The data hold about 180,000 clones, with around 94% observed a single time. The chain employs TRBV18 and TRBJ1-1; D is unclear. Sequences were derived from peripheral blood, sampled 28 days after the second AZD1222 dose. The TCR was taken from an adult who received the AZD1222 COVID-19 vaccine. CDR3 protein: CASSPEYTEAFF. CDR3 sequence (DNA): TGTGCCAGCTCACCGGAATACACTGAAGCTTTCTTT.